This T cell receptor (beta chain) was recorded in a study of blood T cell repertoires in COVID-19 (dated by TCRdb to between 2020 and 2021). For the wider study: Collaborator samples came from the United States, Italy and Spain and covered acute and convalescent phases of COVID-19. The samples were drawn from two sources: the first 160 participants of the ongoing ImmuneRACE study, and some 1,300 subjects contributed by 6 global collaborators. Subjects who had been exposed to COVID-19, were actively infected with it, or had recovered from it provided the deeply sampled blood TCRbeta repertoires that made up the dataset. Sample metadata almost always included a de-identified subject ID, COVID-19 status, age in years and sex. The prospective study material was composed of cDNA or gDNA derived from T cells, B-cell-depleted T cells, or PBMCs. The repertoires were released in a freely available public database intended as a resource for research on the immune response to SARS-CoV-2. Where available, HLA class I and class II types were obtained from metadata supplied by the sample provider rather than from assay-based typing. Here is what the overall study found, with its caveats: The amount of clinical and demographic metadata varied by source and participant and was provided uncurated.

About this clone: Its antigen target is currently unknown. Qualities for individual bases were not recorded, and no much larger clone is one base off.

TCRbeta CDR3 regions were amplified from genomic DNA by means of the immunoSEQ Assay, a bias-controlled multiplex PCR. Turning to the authors' computational methods: Within the assay, amplification of reference gene primers was used to estimate how many nucleated cells each sample contained. To quantify the absolute abundance of each unique TCRbeta CDR3 rearrangement, sequence reads were collapsed and filtered. Productive Simpson clonality was computed per sample as the square root of Simpson's diversity index over productive rearrangements. As stored in TCRdb, this immuneACCESS dataset retains in-frame rearrangements with V and J assigned. A fraction of the clones does not appear; measured against another copy, unresolved V genes explain less than half of the discrepancy, and the remainder lacks a known reason. V, J and clone size are taken as reported in that table, and D and trimming were inferred from the DNA itself. The sample yields under 50,000 clones; roughly 84% were counted once. 4% to 5.5% of the sample lies in the top ten.

The collaborating institutions used their own protocols to collect whole blood in K2EDTA tubes. For TCRbeta analysis, collaborators shipped samples in one of three forms: frozen whole blood, isolated PBMCs, or DNA extracted from either of those sample types. V is pruned by 0 bases and J by 6 bases, leaving 1 base of the junction without a gene match. From a lookup of the germline V gene, CDR1 and CDR2 are SGHRS and YFSETQ. CDR3 length: 15 amino acids, cysteine to phenylalanine. Left in the record is the CDR3 DNA by itself, 45 bases read in frame from the first base. This chain is built from TRBV5-1 and TRBJ2-1, and TRBD2 aligns with 12 junction nucleotides. The sequence derives from a woman between 70 and 85 years old with acute or convalescent COVID-19. Sequencing input: peripheral blood. In nucleotides, the sequence is TGCGCCAGCAGCTTGGCACTAGCGGGAGGCAATGAGCAGTTCTTC. It codes for CASSLALAGGNEQFF. When the CDR3 is completed using the reference TRBV5-1 and TRBJ2-1 genes on either side, the full variable domain is KAGVTQTPRYLIKTRGQQVTLSCSPISGHRSVSWYQQTPGQGLQFLFEYFSETQRNKGNFPGRFSGRQFSNSRSEMNVSTLELGDSALYLCASSLALAGGNEQFFGPGTRLTVL.